This T cell receptor beta chain originates from a study of shared clonotypes between healthy human individuals. Germline assignment: CDR1 KGHSH and CDR2 LQKENI. The CDR3 is 15 amino acids. Trimming removed 5 bases at V and 8 bases at J, with 19 bases between. In the study's own analysis: Quality scores were absent from the junction-only immunoSEQ sequences, so filtering differed. Profiled with immunoSEQ multiplex PCR; TCRdb holds only in-frame clones, not every one. The D gene and trimming were derived from the DNA, and the V and J assignments and clone size from that table. The data show roughly 1,100,000 clones, with approximately 70% seen just once and roughly 1.5% held by the top ten.

The sample consisted of memory CD4+ T cells sorted from blood. Stated subset: CD45RA-negative fraction. This sequence was found in a man aged 18 to 30 in good health. The rearrangement links TRBV18 to TRBJ2-1; a possible D gene is TRBD2 (7 bases). This chain's CDR3 is CASSAIRGASDEQFF. The CDR3 region has the DNA TGTGCCAGCTCAGCAATACGGGGGGCGAGCGATGAGCAGTTCTTC.